In its sample, the clone carrying this T cell receptor beta chain was seen a few times. The antigen is not known. Sample-barcoded 5' priming and a J-beta primer mix drove a second PCR of about 6 to 12 cycles. TCRdb fed the 5' RACE reads into MiXCR, producing one record per CDR3 protein. Among about 1.4 million distinct CDR3 sequences listed, around 59% were seen once. This record comes from a study of blood T cells in healthy people across ages. Germline CDR1 is MGHDK and CDR2 is SYGVNS. CDR3 length equals 15 residues. Trimming left V 5 bases short and J 2 bases short, with 15 bases between. Study conclusions and caveats: Naive CD4+ cells and diversity were both higher in long-lived donors than in aged donors. Unsorted PBMCs ruled out conclusive naive versus antigen-experienced comparison.

Sequencing was done on a sample of blood. The V and J genes are TRBV25-1 and TRBJ2-5, with a weak D call TRBD1 (7 bases). This clonotype was sampled from a man aged 18 to 29 in good health. CDR3 residues: CASSHPQGGQETQYF. CDR3 sequence (DNA): TGTGCCAGCAGTCACCCTCAGGGGGGTCAAGAGACCCAGTACTTC.